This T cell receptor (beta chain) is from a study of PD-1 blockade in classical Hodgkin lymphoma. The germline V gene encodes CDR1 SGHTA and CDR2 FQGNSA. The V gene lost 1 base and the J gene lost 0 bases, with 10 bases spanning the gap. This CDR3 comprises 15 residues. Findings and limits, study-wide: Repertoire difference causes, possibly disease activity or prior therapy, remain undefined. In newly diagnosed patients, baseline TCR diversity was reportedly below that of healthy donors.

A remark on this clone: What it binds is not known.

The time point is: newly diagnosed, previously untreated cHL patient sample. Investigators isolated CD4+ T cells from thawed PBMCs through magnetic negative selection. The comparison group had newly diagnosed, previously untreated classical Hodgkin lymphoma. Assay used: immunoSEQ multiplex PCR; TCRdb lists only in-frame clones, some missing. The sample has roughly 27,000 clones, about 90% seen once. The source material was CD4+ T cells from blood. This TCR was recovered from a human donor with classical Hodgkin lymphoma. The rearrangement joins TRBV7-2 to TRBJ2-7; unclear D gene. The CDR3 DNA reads TGTGCCAGCAGCTTAGTCTGGGCTGGCTCCTACGAGCAGTACTTC. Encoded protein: CASSLVWAGSYEQYF.